This TCR beta chain was found in a study of blood T cells in healthy people across ages. Details on this clonotype: Its specificity is unknown. Germline is not matched at one junction end, which may reflect a read error.

Findings and caveats of the study: Unknown CMV status may confound age-related changes in expanded clones. The long-lived group displayed more naive CD4+ cells, plus higher diversity, than the aged donors did.

Combining a sample-barcoded 5' primer with a J-beta primer mix, a second PCR ran for about 6 to 12 cycles. TCRdb analysed the 5' RACE reads with MiXCR anew, one entry per CDR3 protein. The table has around 990,000 distinct CDR3 sequences, roughly two fifths seen once; the top ten hold approximately 14%. The CDR3 sequence is 12 residues long. Per the germline V gene, CDR1 is MNHNY and CDR2 is SVGAGI (reference sequence). This receptor was identified in a man between 18 and 35 years old in good health. The chain is built from TRBV6-6 and TRBJ2-7; D gene uncertain. The sample taken for sequencing was blood. The CDR3 DNA sequence: TGTGCCAGCACAAACTACGGATACGAGCAGTGCTTC. Protein: CASTNYGYEQCF.